The clone carrying this TCR beta chain was seen only once. Its antigen is still unknown. The data originate from a study of Tregs in tolerant kidney transplant recipients. Study-level information: Related graft donors supplied nonmyeloablative bone marrow transplants, and mixed chimerism was transient.

The repertoire was sequenced with immunoSEQ multiplex PCR; TCRdb's copy has only in-frame clones and lacks some. The sample holds tens of thousands of clones; 80% to 90% are singletons and the top ten take 2.1%. Study-level findings and limits: Changing PCR primers prevented nucleotide comparison between some patients' samples. Validation in larger populations is needed because few patients were studied.

CDR3 length: 16 amino acids. V lost 1 base to trimming and J lost 0 bases, with 12 bases between them. The germline V gene encodes CDR1 MGHRA and CDR2 YSYEKL. Unstimulated regulatory T cells (CD4+CD25+CD127-), CD4+CD25- non-regulatory cells, CD4 and CD8 cells were FACS-sorted from thawed PBMCs. The sequence derives from a human donor who received a combined kidney and bone marrow transplant. V gene TRBV4-1 combines with J gene TRBJ1-2; D is uncertain. The sequencing here drew on Tregs from blood, taken before the transplant. The CDR3 reads CASSQVLPGANYGYTF. For the CDR3, the DNA is TGCGCCAGCAGCCAAGTCTTACCCGGGGCTAACTATGGCTACACCTTC.